These 6 T cell receptor beta chains originate from one sample sequenced in a study of cytomegalovirus exposure and HLA in healthy donors. Amplification used 60 Vbeta primers and 13 Jbeta primers. Sequencing was performed with immunoSEQ multiplex PCR; in TCRdb, only in-frame clones are kept and a portion is missing. The sample holds some 180,000 clones, around 70% seen once. Sequenced input: PBMCs. Source of these receptors: a male donor in good health and CMV-seronegative.

The chain carries TRBV7-2 and TRBJ2-5; 12 bases agree with TRBD2. The better agreement between TRBJ2-7 and the DNA end casts doubt on the J call. Germline V gene sequence: CDR1 SGHTA, CDR2 FQGNSA. This CDR3 region has 14 residues. The CDR3 protein is CASSLPSGRGEQYF. DNA for the CDR3: TGTGCCAGCAGCCTTCCTAGCGGGAGGGGCGAGCAGTACTTC.

In its sample, this clone was seen a few times. DNA for the CDR3: TGTGCCAGCAGTCCCCACGCGGGCAGTAGGTACTTC. It encodes CASSPHAGSRYF. The chain recombines TRBV28 with TRBJ2-7; TRBD2 might be the D (5 bases). V lost 5 bases, J lost 12 bases, and 17 bases lay in between. The CDR3 runs to 12 residues. Germline assignment: CDR1 MDHEN and CDR2 SYDVKM. Looking up the rest from reference TRBV28 and TRBJ2-7 gives the full variable domain: DVKVTQSSRYLVKRTGEKVFLECVQDMDHENMFWYRQDPGLGLRLIYFSYDVKMKEKGDIPEGYSVSREKKERFSLILESASTNQTSMYLCASSPHAGSRYFGPGTRLTVT.

The J gene is TRBJ1-2, the V gene TRBV6-5, with D possibly matching TRBD1 (6 bases). Deletions cut 6 bases from V and 4 bases from J, with 18 bases between. The CDR3 sequence is 15 residues long. CDR1 and CDR2 from the germline V gene are MNHEY and SVGAGI. In DNA, the CDR3 is TGTGCCAGCAGCCTCAGGGGCCCGACGATCTATGGCTACACCTTC. Translated: CASSLRGPTIYGYTF.

The chain combines TRBV28 with TRBJ1-1; 7 bases line up with TRBD1. Germline loops: CDR1 MDHEN, CDR2 SYDVKM. This CDR3 region has 14 residues. After removal of 6 bases from V and 4 bases from J, the junction contained 8 bases not matched to a gene. CDR3 in DNA: TGTGCCAGCAGCCTTGAGCAGGGGGGCACTGAAGCTTTCTTT. This gives the protein CASSLEQGGTEAFF. The complete variable domain, with remaining parts taken from reference TRBV28 and TRBJ1-1, reads DVKVTQSSRYLVKRTGEKVFLECVQDMDHENMFWYRQDPGLGLRLIYFSYDVKMKEKGDIPEGYSVSREKKERFSLILESASTNQTSMYLCASSLEQGGTEAFFGQGTRLTVV.

There are a few counts of this clone. This chain uses TRBV27 with TRBJ2-1; D might be TRBD2 (5 bases). Germline V gene lookup returns CDR1 MNHEY and CDR2 SMNVEV (reference sequence). Trimming pared 8 bases from V and 2 bases from J, leaving 16 bases between. The CDR3 loop spans 15 amino acids. The CDR3 region is CASQLGRGTYNEQFF. The CDR3 DNA is TGTGCCAGCCAATTGGGCAGAGGGACCTACAATGAGCAGTTCTTC.

V is TRBV2 and J is TRBJ2-3; D possibly corresponds to TRBD2 (5 bases). The germline CDR1 and CDR2 sequences are SNHLY and FYNNEI. The CDR3 runs 15 residues. V was cut by 4 bases and J by 2 bases, with 13 bases left in between. The CDR3, as DNA: TGTGCCAGCAGTGGCGATCGGGGATACACAGATACGCAGTATTTT. The encoded protein is CASSGDRGYTDTQYF. The whole variable domain, remainder taken from reference TRBV2 and TRBJ2-3, is EPEVTQTPSHQVTQMGQEVILRCVPISNHLYFYWYRQILGQKVEFLVSFYNNEISEKSEIFDDQFSVERPDGSNFTLKIRSTKLEDSAMYFCASSGDRGYTDTQYFGPGTRLTVL.